This T cell receptor (beta chain) was identified in a study of shared clonotypes between healthy human individuals. Study-wide background: A couple of women and a few men aged 18 to 49 made up the donors.

Naive CD8 populations comprised CD45RO-negative cells positively selected for CCR7, excluding terminally differentiated effector memory CD45RA+ cells. On this clone: What it binds is unknown.

Study-wide results and limits: Sorted-subset sequencing, rarefaction showed, was incomplete despite large depth.

Each PCR replicate from the sorted subsets contained about 200 ng DNA, which is tens of thousands of T cell genomes. How the authors handled the data: For the immunoSEQ data, sequences were junction-only without quality scores, so filtering differed. Sequencing used immunoSEQ multiplex PCR; TCRdb keeps in-frame clones, though not all of them. The DNA was the basis for D and trimming; V, J and clone size are from that table. The sample includes around 2,000,000 clones, about 93% of them seen just once. From germline, CDR1 is SGHNT and CDR2 YYREEE (reference sequence). The CDR3 runs to 15 residues. Trimming removed 2 bases from V and 5 bases from J; junction bases left unmatched: 9.

This sequence originates from a man in his late teens or twenties in good health. Some clones in this sample may be carry-over from other donors' samples. Sequenced material: naive CD8+ T cells from PBMCs. The chain has TRBV5-4 and TRBJ2-7; 8 nucleotides line up with TRBD1. DNA for the CDR3: TGTGCCAGCAGCTTCCGGGACAGGCGAAGCCACGAGCAGTACTTC. Translating it yields CASSFRDRRSHEQYF.